Sequencing of this TCR beta chain was carried out in a study of T cells in Graves' hyperthyroidism and ophthalmopathy. Study conclusions and caveats: In blood, most of the thyroid clonotypes expanded above 0.001 were also present.

Amplification of TCR beta CDR3 regions was performed using RNA transcripts as template. TCR CDR3 underwent first-round RT-PCR with the HTBI primer set. TCRdb reanalysed the multiplex PCR reads using MiXCR and keeps one entry per CDR3 protein. The sample records 470,000 or so distinct CDR3 sequences, 20% to 25% being singletons. The table lists this clonotype with many counts. Its antigen is not known. Reasons for excluding patients were uncontrolled infection, other autoimmune disease, pregnancy or lactation. The study based diagnoses on clinical symptoms, serum thyroxine and TRAb, thyroid ultrasound and orbital computed tomography. It was 8.5 to 10 ml of fresh peripheral blood that supplied the PBMCs. The CDR3 length is 16 residues. The V end lost 4 bases, the J end lost 3 bases, and 20 bases lay between the germline ends. Looked up from germline, CDR1 is SGHRS and CDR2 is YFSETQ.

The chain carries TRBV5-1 and TRBJ2-7; TRBD1 is a possible D gene (6 bases). The sequence was collected from a man between 18 and 29 years old with Graves' hyperthyroidism. The sequenced sample consisted of blood. The CDR3 region is CASSPNPQGSFYEQYF. The CDR3 nucleotides read TGCGCCAGCAGCCCTAACCCACAGGGAAGCTTCTACGAGCAGTACTTC. Drawing the rest from reference TRBV5-1 and TRBJ2-7, the complete variable domain is KAGVTQTPRYLIKTRGQQVTLSCSPISGHRSVSWYQQTPGQGLQFLFEYFSETQRNKGNFPGRFSGRQFSNSRSEMNVSTLELGDSALYLCASSPNPQGSFYEQYFGPGTRLTVT.